This TCR beta chain was recovered during a study of T cell responses to AZD1222 COVID-19 vaccine. In germline, CDR1 is MGHRA, CDR2 YSYEKL. The CDR3 runs 16 residues. Trimming removed 4 bases from V and 8 bases from J, with 23 bases in between. Researchers grouped second doses given at about 4 or about 12 weeks into one pool. Here immunoSEQ multiplex PCR was the method, and the copy in TCRdb shows in-frame clones only, minus some. The repertoire has tens of thousands of clones, roughly nine tenths of them found once; the top ten carry about 5%. Study findings and constraints: Clonal diversity was possibly underestimated, and white British individuals and females predominated among donors. Spike-specific TCRs gained breadth and depth after people received two AZD1222 doses.

To note about this clone: Its antigen is still unknown.

The origin of this receptor is an adult who received the AZD1222 COVID-19 vaccine. This sequence joins TRBV4-1 and TRBJ1-2; the D gene is possibly TRBD1 (6 bases). Sequenced material: peripheral blood, taken 28 days after the second AZD1222 dose. CDR3 nucleotide sequence: TGCGCCAGCAGCCTTGAGAGATCCGGGGGCGCGAGAGGCTACACCTTC. It specifies CASSLERSGGARGYTF.